The 31 T cell receptor beta chains presented below share a single source sample, sequenced in a study of blood T cell repertoires in COVID-19. Here immunoSEQ multiplex PCR was the method, and the copy in TCRdb shows in-frame clones only, minus some. This table has about 140,000 clones, 80% to 85% appearing once. The material sequenced was PBMCs or T cells enriched from blood (not recorded which). The receptors were sampled from a man aged 40-49 years with acute COVID-19.

This chain uses TRBV19 with TRBJ2-1; the match to TRBD2 covers 10 bases. Germline loops: CDR1 LNHDA, CDR2 SQIVND (reference sequence). J lost 9 bases, V lost 4 bases, and 12 bases had no gene match. The CDR3 spans 16 residues. The CDR3 sequence: CASSTRTSGGNSEQFF. The CDR3, as DNA: TGTGCCAGTAGTACCAGGACTAGCGGAGGGAACAGTGAGCAGTTCTTC.

The DNA of the CDR3 is TGTGCCACCAGTGATACCGGGCGGGGGGACACAGATACGCAGTATTTT. This gives the protein CATSDTGRGDTDTQYF. This chain uses TRBV24-1 with TRBJ2-3, with 8 bases matching TRBD2. V shed 3 bases, J shed 2 bases, and the junction held 6 bases outside the gene matches. The germline gives CDR1 KGHDR, CDR2 SFDVKD. The CDR3 length is 16 residues.

The rearrangement joins TRBV7-2 to TRBJ1-1; D gene ambiguous. CDR3 length equals 13 residues. Germline CDR1 reads SGHTA; CDR2 reads FQGNSA. Trimming removed 7 bases at V and 5 bases at J, with 14 bases between. CDR3 sequence: CASILSRGTEAFF. The CDR3 DNA sequence: TGTGCCAGCATACTTTCTCGGGGTACTGAAGCTTTCTTT.

The chain employs TRBV29-1 and TRBJ1-1; D remains ambiguous. This CDR3 is 14 amino acids long. Between the trimmed V and J ends, which lost 0 bases and 7 bases, there was a span of 15 bases. Germline lookup yields CDR1 SQVTM and CDR2 ANQGSEA. The CDR3 region is CSVEDRGRIIEAFF. The CDR3 nucleotides read TGCAGCGTTGAAGATCGCGGCAGAATTATTGAAGCTTTCTTT.

In this sample, this clone turned up once. The J gene is TRBJ1-3, the V gene TRBV30; D unresolved. CDR3 size: 16 residues. Germline V gives CDR1 GTSNPN, CDR2 SVGIG (reference sequence). Trimming removed 0 bases at V and 0 bases at J, with 12 bases between. In DNA form, the CDR3 reads TGTGCCTGGAGTGTATGGGAGGATCCCTCTGGAAACACCATATATTTT. It codes for CAWSVWEDPSGNTIYF. Combining the CDR3 with reference TRBV30 and TRBJ1-3 gives the whole variable domain SQTIHQWPATLVQPVGSPLSLECTVEGTSNPNLYWYRQAAGRGLQLLFYSVGIGQISSEVPQNLSASRPQDRQFILSSKKLLLSDSGFYLCAWSVWEDPSGNTIYFGEGSWLTVV.

The count of this clone is one. V usage is TRBV11-2 and J usage is TRBJ1-1; 11 bases are a match to TRBD1. The CDR3 length is 16 residues. Germline CDR1 and CDR2: SGHAT and FQNNGV. The junction had 6 bases not matched to a gene; V was cut back by 1 base and J by 5 bases. The CDR3 reads CASSLGTGGFKTEAFF. As DNA, the CDR3 is TGTGCCAGCAGCTTAGGGACAGGGGGCTTTAAGACTGAAGCTTTCTTT.

V gene TRBV5-1 combines with J gene TRBJ2-2, with 12 bases that match TRBD1. This CDR3 has 15 amino acids. Trimming removed 9 bases from V and 6 bases from J; junction bases left unmatched: 9. Germline CDR1 SGHRS, CDR2 YFSETQ. CDR3 in amino acids: CATRKGQGASGELFF. CDR3 DNA: TGCGCCACCCGAAAGGGACAGGGGGCGTCCGGGGAGCTGTTTTTT.

The chain couples TRBV27 to TRBJ2-3; D call uncertain. CDR3 length: 12 residues. Germline V gene data show CDR1 as MNHEY and CDR2 as SMNVEV (reference sequence). V lost 4 bases and J 4 bases, leaving 6 bases between the germline ends. CDR3 region: CASSSGPDTQYF. The CDR3 bases are TGTGCCAGCAGTTCTGGCCCAGATACGCAGTATTTT.

This chain uses TRBV30 with TRBJ1-1, with D uncertain. The V and J ends lost 3 bases and 1 base respectively, with 6 bases between them. Germline V gene lookup returns CDR1 GTSNPN and CDR2 SVGIG (reference sequence). CDR3 length: 12 amino acids. In DNA, the CDR3 is TGTGCCTGGAGGGGAGGGAACACTGAAGCTTTCTTT. Translated: CAWRGGNTEAFF.

This chain links TRBV12-3 or TRBV12-4 with TRBJ2-3; D is possibly TRBD1 (7 bases). Between the trimmed V and J ends, which lost 6 bases and 12 bases, there was a span of 16 bases. The CDR3 sequence is 12 residues long. CDR3 DNA sequence: TGTGCCAGCAGCCCTGGCGGGGACAGCCAGTATTTT. Protein: CASSPGGDSQYF.

The chain uses TRBV28 and TRBJ2-1; perhaps TRBD2 as D (7 bases). V was shortened by 5 bases and J by 3 bases, with 14 bases between the two germline ends. This CDR3 is built from 15 residues. Germline values: CDR1 MDHEN, CDR2 SYDVKM. This chain's CDR3 is CASSLRGGLYNEQFF. The CDR3 nucleotides read TGTGCCAGCAGTCTAAGGGGGGGCCTCTACAATGAGCAGTTCTTC.

The rearrangement joins TRBV10-2 to TRBJ2-7; 8 positions match TRBD2. The CDR3 has 16 residues. Trimming removed 7 bases from V and 2 bases from J; junction bases left unmatched: 13. The germline gives CDR1 WSHSY, CDR2 SAAADI. The CDR3 sequence: CASTYSGGLRTYEQYF. The DNA for the CDR3 is TGCGCCAGCACCTATTCGGGAGGGCTTAGGACCTACGAGCAGTACTTC.

The gene calls are TRBV5-1 and TRBJ2-3; 8 bases agree with TRBD2. Trimming removed 9 bases from V and 3 bases from J; junction bases left unmatched: 9. The CDR3 has 14 residues. Per germline, CDR1 SGHRS and CDR2 YFSETQ. This CDR3 is CATRGGLGTDTQYF. The CDR3 DNA sequence: TGCGCCACCCGGGGGGGGCTCGGAACAGATACGCAGTATTTT.

The CDR3 sequence is CASSSGWNGNTIYF. The CDR3 region has the DNA TGTGCCAGCAGCTCAGGGTGGAACGGAAACACCATATATTTT. The chain joins TRBV5-8 to TRBJ1-3; D is possibly TRBD1 (5 bases). V lost 3 bases and J 4 bases, leaving 11 bases between the germline ends. The CDR3 has 14 residues. Looked up from germline, CDR1 is SGHTS and CDR2 is YDEGEE. Combining the CDR3 with reference TRBV5-8 and TRBJ1-3 gives the whole variable domain EAGVTQSPTHLIKTRGQQATLRCSPISGHTSVYWYQQALGLGLQFLLWYDEGEERNRGNFPPRFSGRQFPNYSSELNVNALELEDSALYLCASSSGWNGNTIYFGEGSWLTVV.

This chain connects TRBV5-4 to TRBJ2-5; 8 bases line up with TRBD1. Germline V gene data show CDR1 as SGHNT and CDR2 as YYREEE (reference sequence). The J segment lost 4 bases and the V segment lost 0 bases, leaving 8 bases of the junction unmatched. The CDR3 is 16 residues long. The CDR3, as DNA: TGTGCCAGCAGCTTGGGAGTCGGACAGGGCACAGAGACCCAGTACTTC. Protein sequence: CASSLGVGQGTETQYF.

The chain couples TRBV28 to TRBJ2-1; 14 bases fit TRBD2. With V trimmed by 5 bases and J by 8 bases, 17 bases remained unmatched. Germline CDR1 is MDHEN and CDR2 is SYDVKM. The CDR3 runs 19 residues. CDR3 sequence reads: CASSRGLAGGLSQFHEQFF. The CDR3 DNA is TGTGCCAGCAGTAGAGGACTAGCGGGAGGACTATCCCAGTTTCATGAGCAGTTCTTC.

V is TRBV5-1 and J is TRBJ2-1; TRBD2 agrees at 9 bases. The CDR3 is made up of 17 amino acids. Germline trimming cut 0 bases from V and 3 bases from J; bases unmatched to any gene: 7. Germline V gene lookup returns CDR1 SGHRS and CDR2 YFSETQ. The CDR3 nucleotides read TGCGCCAGCAGCTTGGAGGCGCGGGGGGGTGTCTACAATGAGCAGTTCTTC. Translating gives CASSLEARGGVYNEQFF.

The J gene is TRBJ2-1, the V gene TRBV5-1, with 7 bases lining up with TRBD1. V was clipped by 4 bases and J by 8 bases; unmatched bases: 12. Germline CDR1 reads SGHRS; CDR2 reads YFSETQ. There are 15 residues in the CDR3. This chain's CDR3 is CASSLPRQGGDEQFF. CDR3 nucleotide sequence: TGCGCCAGCAGCCTGCCTCGACAGGGTGGTGATGAGCAGTTCTTC.

This clone appeared a few times. The chain recombines TRBV5-1 with TRBJ2-2, with D unclear. Trimming took off 0 bases at V and 4 bases at J, with 10 bases between the two ends. This CDR3 spans 15 amino acids. Germline assignment: CDR1 SGHRS and CDR2 YFSETQ. The CDR3 DNA is TGCGCCAGCAGCTTGGAATTTTCCGTCACCGGGGAGCTGTTTTTT. Translating gives CASSLEFSVTGELFF.

This chain links TRBV9 with TRBJ2-7, with D maybe TRBD1 (6 bases). Germline V gene lookup returns CDR1 SGDLS and CDR2 YYNGEE. Trimming took 2 bases from V and 3 from J, leaving 15 bases between them. The CDR3 extends over 15 amino acids. CDR3: CASSVGWGQLYEQYF. As DNA, the CDR3 is TGTGCCAGCAGCGTTGGGTGGGGACAACTCTACGAGCAGTACTTC.

A few counts support this clone. This chain uses TRBV6-2 or TRBV6-3 with TRBJ2-3; 7 positions match TRBD2. Per the germline V gene, CDR1 is MNHEY and CDR2 is SVGEGT. This CDR3 is built from 14 residues. J lost 5 bases, V lost 6 bases, and 8 bases had no gene match. The CDR3 region is CASSLGLVGDTQYF. As DNA, the CDR3 is TGTGCCAGCAGCCTCGGACTAGTCGGAGATACGCAGTATTTT.

The chain combines TRBV19 with TRBJ1-1; maybe TRBD1 (6 bases). V was pared by 3 bases and J by 4 bases, with 15 bases between. The CDR3 has 15 residues. Germline CDR1 is LNHDA and CDR2 is SQIVND (reference sequence). The CDR3: CASSIWEGDGTEAFF. CDR3 in DNA: TGTGCCAGTAGTATCTGGGAGGGGGATGGCACTGAAGCTTTCTTT.

This rearrangement joins TRBV30 to TRBJ1-2; D unresolved. Per the germline V gene, CDR1 is GTSNPN and CDR2 is SVGIG (reference sequence). Trimming shortened V by 5 bases and J by 1 base, and 11 bases separated the two germline ends. CDR3 length: 13 amino acids. CDR3 coding DNA: TGTGCCTGGTCTTCCCCTTTTAACTATGGCTACACCTTC. Translating it yields CAWSSPFNYGYTF.

This chain joins TRBV5-4 and TRBJ2-5, with 12 bases lining up with TRBD2. This CDR3 is built from 16 residues. CDR1 is SGHNT and CDR2 is YYREEE in the germline V gene (reference sequence). V dropped 3 bases and J dropped 2; count of bases not matched to a gene: 5. Written as DNA, the CDR3 is TGTGCCAGCAGCTCCCCTAGCGGGGGGGAGCAAGAGACCCAGTACTTC. This sequence encodes CASSSPSGGEQETQYF. The variable domain in full, completed from reference TRBV5-4 and TRBJ2-5, reads ETGVTQSPTHLIKTRGQQVTLRCSSQSGHNTVSWYQQALGQGPQFIFQYYREEENGRGNFPPRFSGLQFPNYSSELNVNALELDDSALYLCASSSPSGGEQETQYFGPGTRLLVL.

The chain carries TRBV2 and TRBJ1-2, with 9 bases matching TRBD1. Germline loops: CDR1 SNHLY, CDR2 FYNNEI. This CDR3 spans 15 amino acids. Trimming took 6 bases from V and 6 from J; bases not matched to a gene: 11. The CDR3 region is CASRLRRTGADGYTF. The CDR3, as DNA: TGTGCCAGCAGGCTCCGGCGGACAGGGGCGGATGGCTACACCTTC.

The genes are TRBV21-1 and TRBJ1-1; the table's D call TRBD1 went unverified against the DNA. TRBV21-1 is classified as a pseudogene. This CDR3 spans 12 amino acids. The CDR3 sequence: CASWDRGSEAFF. CDR3 coding DNA: TGTGCCAGTTGGGACAGGGGGAGTGAAGCTTTCTTT.

A remark on this clone: No conserved phenylalanine or tryptophan is present at the end of the CDR3, so a read error is the likely explanation. The DNA is left out, because the CDR3 cannot be placed on it with certainty; the CDR3 is given as TCRdb lists it. The V gene is TRBV28, the J gene TRBJ1-1. The CDR3 has 17 residues if both end residues are counted. Germline CDR1 is MDHEN and CDR2 is SYDVKM. This chain's CDR3 is CASSPLIIWEGRVTPIL.

This clone was counted only a few times. V gene TRBV7-8 combines with J gene TRBJ1-1, with D possibly being TRBD1 (6 bases). The CDR3 consists of 15 residues. Germline CDR1 is SGHVS and CDR2 is FQNEAQ. With 1 base removed from V and 4 bases from J, the gap between germline ends came to 13 bases. CDR3 sequence reads: CASSLGSIRGTEAFF. The DNA for the CDR3 is TGTGCCAGCAGCTTAGGAAGTATCAGGGGCACTGAAGCTTTCTTT.

The V and J genes are TRBV28 and TRBJ2-7; perhaps TRBD2 as D (6 bases). Germline V gene sequence: CDR1 MDHEN, CDR2 SYDVKM. The CDR3 totals 12 residues. V was shortened by 6 bases and J by 2 bases, with 8 bases between the two germline ends. CDR3 coding DNA: TGTGCCAGCAGCGCGGGGACCTACGAGCAGTACTTC. Residues: CASSAGTYEQYF.

V usage is TRBV28 and J usage is TRBJ2-7; 9 nucleotides match TRBD2. Trimming took 1 base from V and 1 from J; bases not matched to a gene: 5. CDR3 length: 16 residues. CDR1 is MDHEN, CDR2 SYDVKM, per germline. The CDR3 protein is CASSLFASGNSYEQYF. DNA for the CDR3: TGTGCCAGCAGTTTATTCGCTAGCGGGAATTCCTACGAGCAGTACTTC.

The rearrangement uses TRBV14 and TRBJ2-1; the match to TRBD2 covers 7 bases. V lost 4 bases, J lost 8 bases, and 20 bases stayed unmatched. This CDR3 is built from 18 residues. CDR1 SGHDN and CDR2 FVKESK come from the germline V gene. The CDR3 bases are TGTGCCAGCAGCCGACTTCGGGTGGGAGGGCCAGCCAGCGATGAGCAGTTCTTC. It is translated as CASSRLRVGGPASDEQFF.